This T cell receptor beta chain emerged from a study of shared clonotypes between healthy human individuals. Study-wide points: Although depth was large, rarefaction showed that sequencing of the sorted subsets was incomplete.

Profiling relied on immunoSEQ multiplex PCR, and the TCRdb table lists in-frame clones only, not all of them. The table shows around 2,000,000 clones, with around 96% occurring only once. In regard to this clone: Its target is unknown.

Naive CD8 populations comprised CD45RO-negative cells positively selected for CCR7, excluding terminally differentiated effector memory CD45RA+ cells. Trimming removed 0 bases from V and 6 bases from J, with 11 bases in between. Germline CDR1 and CDR2: PRHDT and FYEKMQ (reference sequence). The CDR3 spans 15 residues. This sequence joins TRBV13 and TRBJ1-4; TRBD1 might be the D (5 bases). The receptor was isolated from a man aged 18 to 35 in good health. Material for sequencing was naive CD8+ T cells sorted from blood. The CDR3 region is CASSLGGPTDEKLFF. The CDR3 coding sequence is TGTGCCAGCAGCTTAGGGGGACCCACGGATGAAAAACTGTTTTTT.